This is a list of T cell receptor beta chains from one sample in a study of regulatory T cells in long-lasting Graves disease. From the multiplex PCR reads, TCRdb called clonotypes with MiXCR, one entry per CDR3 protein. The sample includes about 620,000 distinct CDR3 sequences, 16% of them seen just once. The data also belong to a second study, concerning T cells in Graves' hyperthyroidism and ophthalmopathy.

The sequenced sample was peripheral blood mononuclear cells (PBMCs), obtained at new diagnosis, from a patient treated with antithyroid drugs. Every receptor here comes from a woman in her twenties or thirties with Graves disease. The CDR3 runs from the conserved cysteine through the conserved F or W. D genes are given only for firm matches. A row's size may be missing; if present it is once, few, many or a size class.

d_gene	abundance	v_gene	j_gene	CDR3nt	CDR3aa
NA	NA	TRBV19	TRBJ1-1	TGTGCCAGTAGTACTCCCGGACCGATGACTGAAGCTTTCTTT	CASSTPGPMTEAFF
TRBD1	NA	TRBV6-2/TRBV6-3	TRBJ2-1	TGTGCCAGCAGTCGAGGACAGGGGGCAATGAATGAGCAGTTCTTC	CASSRGQGAMNEQFF
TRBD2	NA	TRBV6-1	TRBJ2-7	TGTGCCAGCAGTCCAATAAAGACTAGCGGTCTTACCTACGAGCAGTACTTC	CASSPIKTSGLTYEQYF
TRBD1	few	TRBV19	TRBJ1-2	TGTGCCAGTAGTATTGACAGGGGGCTTCGCTATGGCTACACCTTC	CASSIDRGLRYGYTF
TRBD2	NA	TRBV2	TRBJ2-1	TGTGCCAGCAGTAGCGGGAGAGGGGATGAGCAGTTCTTC	CASSSGRGDEQFF
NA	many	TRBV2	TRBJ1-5	TGTGCCAGCAGTGCTCAGGGTACTCATCAGCCCCAGCATTTT	CASSAQGTHQPQHF
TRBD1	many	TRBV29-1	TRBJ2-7	TGCAGCGTGGGACAGGGGCCCGAGCAGTACTTC	CSVGQGPEQYF
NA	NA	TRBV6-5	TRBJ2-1	TGTGCCAGCAGTTACTCCGGGCCGCGCTACAATGAGCAGTTCTTC	CASSYSGPRYNEQFF
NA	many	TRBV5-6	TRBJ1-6	TGTGCCAGCAGCTTGGAGTTGAGTAATTCACCCCTCCACTTT	CASSLELSNSPLHF
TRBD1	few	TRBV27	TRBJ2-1	TGTGCCAGCACAACAGGGGTTCTCTACAATGAGCAGTTCTTC	CASTTGVLYNEQFF
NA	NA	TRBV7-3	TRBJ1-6	TGTGCCAGCTACACAGCCCGGGCAAGTTCACCCCTCCACTTT	CASYTARASSPLHF
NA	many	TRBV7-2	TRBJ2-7	TGTGCCAGCAGCTTCCCCCCGATCTACGAGCAGTACTTC	CASSFPPIYEQYF
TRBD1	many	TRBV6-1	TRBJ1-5	TGTGCCAGCAGTCAAGGGGGCCGGGGGAATGAGGATCAGCCCCAGCATTTT	CASSQGGRGNEDQPQHF
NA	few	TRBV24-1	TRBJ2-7	TGTGCCACCAGTGATTCCCAGGGCGGAATCTACGAGCAGTACTTC	CATSDSQGGIYEQYF
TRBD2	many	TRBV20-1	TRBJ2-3	TGCAGTGCTAGAATCTCCAGCGGGAGGGCTAGACCAGATACGCAGTATTTT	CSARISSGRARPDTQYF
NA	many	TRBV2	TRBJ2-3	TGTGCCAGCAGTGGTGGGCTACCCGTGAGAGATACGCAGTATTTT	CASSGGLPVRDTQYF
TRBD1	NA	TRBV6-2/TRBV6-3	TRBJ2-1	TGTGCCAGCAGTCCACAGGGGTCGAATGAGCAGTTCTTC	CASSPQGSNEQFF
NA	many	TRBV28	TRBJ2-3	TGTGCCAGCAGTTTTGTCTCGTGGGAACGAGATACGCAGTATTTT	CASSFVSWERDTQYF
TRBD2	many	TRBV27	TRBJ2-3	TGTGCCAGCAGCCAAGCGGGGACCGCTCGCACAGATACGCAGTATTTT	CASSQAGTARTDTQYF
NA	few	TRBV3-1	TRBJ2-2	TGTGCCAGCAGCCAACTCCCCGCGGGCGGGGAGCTGTTTTTT	CASSQLPAGGELFF
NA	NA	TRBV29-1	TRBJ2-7	TGCAGCGCTAGAGACTCGATACGGAACGAGCAGTACTTC	CSARDSIRNEQYF
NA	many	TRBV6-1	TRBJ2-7	TGTGCCAGCAGTGATGTCGGCTACGAGCAGTACTTC	CASSDVGYEQYF
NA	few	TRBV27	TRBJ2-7	TGTGCCAGCAGTCCTGAGAAGCGGGCAGGGATGTACGAGCAGTACTTC	CASSPEKRAGMYEQYF
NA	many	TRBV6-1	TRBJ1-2	TGTGCCAGCAGTGTAGCTATCGGGACGTATGGCTACACCTTC	CASSVAIGTYGYTF
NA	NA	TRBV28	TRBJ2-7	TGTGCCAGCAGCCCGAGGGGTCGGTCGGGCGAGCAGTACTTC	CASSPRGRSGEQYF
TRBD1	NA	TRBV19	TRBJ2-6	TGTGCCAGTAGCACCGGGACAGGGCGAAGCTCTGGGGCCAACGTCCTGACTTTC	CASSTGTGRSSGANVLTF
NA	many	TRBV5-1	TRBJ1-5	TGCGCCAGCAGCTTGGCCCCAAGTCAGCCCCAGCATTTT	CASSLAPSQPQHF
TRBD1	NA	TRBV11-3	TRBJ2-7	TGTGCCAGCAGCCGGAGAAACAGGGGAGACTCCTACGAGCAGTACTTC	CASSRRNRGDSYEQYF
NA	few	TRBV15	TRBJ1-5	TGTGCCACCAGCAGAGATCTCGGAAGTGGTAGTCAGCCCCGGCATTTT	CATSRDLGSGSQPRHF
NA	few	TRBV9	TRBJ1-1	TGTGCCAGCAGCGTAGCTGGGGGAACCTCTGAAGCTTTCTTT	CASSVAGGTSEAFF
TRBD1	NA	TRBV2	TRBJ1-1	TGTGCCAGCAGCTCGGGACAGGAGACTCGAGAAGCTTTCTTT	CASSSGQETREAFF
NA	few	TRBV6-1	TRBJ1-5	TGTGCCAGCAGATTGCGGGGAGCCCATCAGCCCCAGCATTTT	CASRLRGAHQPQHF
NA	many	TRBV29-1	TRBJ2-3	TGCAGCGTTGTCGGCGGGCCAAGGAGCACAGATACGCAGTATTTT	CSVVGGPRSTDTQYF